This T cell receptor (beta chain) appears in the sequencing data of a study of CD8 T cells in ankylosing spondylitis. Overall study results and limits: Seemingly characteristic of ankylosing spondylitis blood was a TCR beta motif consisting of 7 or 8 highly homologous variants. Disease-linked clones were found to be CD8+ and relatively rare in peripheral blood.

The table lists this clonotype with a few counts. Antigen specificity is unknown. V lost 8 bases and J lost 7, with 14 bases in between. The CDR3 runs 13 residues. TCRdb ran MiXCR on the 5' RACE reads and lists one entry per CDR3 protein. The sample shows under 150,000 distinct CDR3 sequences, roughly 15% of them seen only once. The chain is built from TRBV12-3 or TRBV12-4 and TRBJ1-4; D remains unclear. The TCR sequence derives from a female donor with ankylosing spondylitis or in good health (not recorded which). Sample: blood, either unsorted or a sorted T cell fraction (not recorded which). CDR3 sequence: CASRMAEGEKLFF. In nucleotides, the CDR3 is TGTGCCAGCCGGATGGCAGAGGGTGAAAAACTGTTTTTT.